These 3 T cell receptor beta chains were all obtained from the same sample, sequenced in a study of blood T cell repertoires in COVID-19. TCRdb keeps only in-frame clones here, not all; method: immunoSEQ multiplex PCR. The table includes 400,000 to 450,000 clones, roughly 88% detected once. Sequenced sample: peripheral blood. These receptors were taken from a woman in her forties or fifties with COVID-19, enrolled during active disease.

The genes are TRBV30 and TRBJ1-6; D ambiguous. Trimming cost V 4 bases and J 10 bases, with 11 bases left between them. CDR1 and CDR2 from the germline V gene are GTSNPN and SVGIG (reference sequence). This CDR3 has 12 amino acids. The CDR3 nucleotides are TGTGCCTGGACCAGAAATCCCTCACCCCTCCACTTT. This gives the protein CAWTRNPSPLHF. Drawing the rest from reference TRBV30 and TRBJ1-6, the complete variable domain is SQTIHQWPATLVQPVGSPLSLECTVEGTSNPNLYWYRQAAGRGLQLLFYSVGIGQISSEVPQNLSASRPQDRQFILSSKKLLLSDSGFYLCAWTRNPSPLHFGNGTRLTVT.

V and J are TRBV5-6 and TRBJ1-6, with 11 bases aligning to TRBD1. Looked up from germline, CDR1 is SGHDT and CDR2 is YYEEEE. The V gene end was trimmed by 1 base and the J gene end by 7 bases; junction bases not matched to a gene: 4. CDR3 length: 16 amino acids. The CDR3 sequence: CASSLSGTGGNSPLHF. The CDR3 DNA reads as TGTGCCAGCAGCTTGTCAGGGACAGGGGGAAATTCACCCCTCCACTTT.

The rearrangement uses TRBV6-5 and TRBJ1-1; D is perhaps TRBD1 (6 bases). Trimming took 10 bases from V and 2 from J, leaving 14 bases between them. Germline V gene sequence: CDR1 MNHEY, CDR2 SVGAGI. The CDR3 length is 13 residues. The CDR3 sequence is CANQGPENTEAFF. CDR3 coding DNA: TGTGCCAACCAGGGGCCGGAAAACACTGAAGCTTTCTTT.